This T cell receptor beta chain was recovered during a study of sequential checkpoint blockade in melanoma. Background on the study: Matched biopsies came pretreatment and at week 13 for twenty-two patients.

Study findings and constraints: About 30 times likelier clinical benefit followed increased tumor T-cell fraction and clonality.

The treatment is: randomized to nivolumab then ipilimumab (arm A) or the reverse (arm B). As for this clone: What it binds is not known.

The table came from immunoSEQ multiplex PCR; TCRdb's copy has only in-frame clones and leaves some out. The data contain some 18,000 clones, more than 25% of them singletons. Losses at the gene ends were 4 bases for V and 5 bases for J; bases not matched to a gene: 5. The germline V gene encodes CDR1 SGHAT and CDR2 FQDESV (reference sequence). The CDR3 has 15 amino acids. This receptor was obtained from a human donor with melanoma. The V and J genes are TRBV11-1 and TRBJ2-1; 10 nucleotides align to TRBD1. Sequenced material: tumor tissue (inferred from file names), taken from a patient given nivolumab and ipilimumab in sequence. The CDR3 nucleotides are TGTGCCAGCAGCTGGGACAGGGGAAGGAACAATGAGCAGTTCTTC. As protein: CASSWDRGRNNEQFF. The entire variable domain, with the rest obtained from reference TRBV11-1 and TRBJ2-1, is as follows: EAEVAQSPRYKITEKSQAVAFWCDPISGHATLYWYRQILGQGPELLVQFQDESVVDDSQLPKDRFSAERLKGVDSTLKIQPAELGDSAMYLCASSWDRGRNNEQFFGPGTRLTVL.